The 6 T cell receptor beta chains listed next were all sequenced from one sample in a study of T cell repertoires in cytomegalovirus infection (dated by TCRdb to the late 2010s). The data were produced on an Illumina HiSeq 1500. TCRdb redid the processing of the public reads, applying fastp at Q25 and MiXCR, and retained in-frame beta chains. One record per CDR3 amino acid sequence lists the most common genes and DNA. This sample holds roughly 230,000 distinct CDR3 sequences; roughly 23% were observed only once. The biggest ten clones account for 15% to 20% of the sample. The sequenced material came from CD8+ T cells from PBMCs. Source of these receptors: a human donor in good health (CMV status not recorded). Some clones in this sample may be carry-over from other donors' samples.

There are many counts of this clonotype. This sequence joins TRBV7-2 and TRBJ1-2; 7 positions match TRBD1. The ends lost 5 bases at V and 4 bases at J; junction bases unmatched: 10. The CDR3 is 15 residues long. The germline CDR1 and CDR2 sequences are SGHTA and FQGNSA. The CDR3 loop reads CASSLTSGTVYGYTF. The DNA of the CDR3 is TGTGCCAGCAGCCTCACCTCCGGGACAGTCTATGGCTACACCTTC.

This clonotype was seen ten or more times. The gene calls are TRBV28 and TRBJ2-3, with D perhaps assigned TRBD1 or TRBD2 (5 bases each). This CDR3 spans 17 amino acids. Germline CDR1 reads MDHEN; CDR2 reads SYDVKM. V lost 2 bases and J lost 0, with 15 bases in between. CDR3 sequence (DNA): TGTGCCAGCAGTTTAGTTGGGACGGATGGGAGCACAGATACGCAGTATTTT. Protein: CASSLVGTDGSTDTQYF.

The V call is TRBV14, the J call TRBJ2-1; 9 nucleotides line up with TRBD2. V was clipped by 4 bases and J by 5 bases; unmatched bases: 6. Germline V gene data show CDR1 as SGHDN and CDR2 as FVKESK. There are 15 residues in the CDR3. CDR3 protein: CASSPWRGGDNEQFF. The CDR3 bases are TGTGCCAGCAGCCCTTGGCGGGGGGGCGACAATGAGCAGTTCTTC.

This clonotype has just a few counts. The rearrangement joins TRBV6-2 or TRBV6-3 to TRBJ1-5, with unresolved D. The CDR3 has 15 residues. Trimming stripped 3 bases from V and 0 bases from J, with 9 bases between. CDR1 is MNHEY, CDR2 SVGEGT, per germline. CDR3 sequence (DNA): TGTGCCAGCAGTTATTGGGGAGGTAGCAATCAGCCCCAGCATTTT. Amino acid sequence: CASSYWGGSNQPQHF.

This clonotype was detected a few times. This chain joins TRBV20-1 and TRBJ2-7; tentatively, D is TRBD2 (6 bases). Germline V gene data show CDR1 as DFQATT and CDR2 as SNEGSKA (reference sequence). This CDR3 has 14 residues. V was trimmed by 0 bases and J by 2 bases, leaving 11 bases between them. As DNA, the CDR3 is TGCAGTGCTAGAGATATTGAGCGGGCCTACGAGCAGTACTTC. Protein: CSARDIERAYEQYF.

This clonotype was counted between two and nine times. The gene calls are TRBV2 and TRBJ2-7, with a tentative D call TRBD1 (5 bases). V lost 0 bases to trimming and J lost 1 base, with 13 bases between them. The CDR3 runs 16 residues. Looked up from germline, CDR1 is SNHLY and CDR2 is FYNNEI. This CDR3 reads CASSEALGRASYEQYF. The CDR3 DNA reads TGTGCCAGCAGTGAAGCGCTCGGCAGGGCTTCCTACGAGCAGTACTTC.